This paragraph reports one T cell receptor (beta chain). This sample is drawn from a study of glioma-infiltrating T cells after dendritic cell vaccination. Whole-study context: Glioblastoma patients came from Phase I and II dendritic cell vaccination trials.

Repertoires were generated with immunoSEQ multiplex PCR, while TCRdb's copy carries only in-frame clones and drops some. The sample carries roughly 100,000 clones, roughly 79% recorded once. The CDR3 has 12 amino acids. Germline CDR1 is KGHSH and CDR2 is LQKENI. Between the trimmed V and J ends, which lost 3 bases and 8 bases, there was a span of 9 bases. All glioblastoma patients lacked an isocitrate dehydrogenase mutation. This chain links TRBV18 with TRBJ2-3, with a tentative D call TRBD1 (6 bases). The clonotype was recovered from a human donor with glioblastoma. The sequenced sample was blood, obtained before dendritic cell vaccination. CDR3 sequence: CASSPQGGTQYF. CDR3 DNA: TGTGCCAGCTCACCTCAAGGGGGTACGCAGTATTTT.